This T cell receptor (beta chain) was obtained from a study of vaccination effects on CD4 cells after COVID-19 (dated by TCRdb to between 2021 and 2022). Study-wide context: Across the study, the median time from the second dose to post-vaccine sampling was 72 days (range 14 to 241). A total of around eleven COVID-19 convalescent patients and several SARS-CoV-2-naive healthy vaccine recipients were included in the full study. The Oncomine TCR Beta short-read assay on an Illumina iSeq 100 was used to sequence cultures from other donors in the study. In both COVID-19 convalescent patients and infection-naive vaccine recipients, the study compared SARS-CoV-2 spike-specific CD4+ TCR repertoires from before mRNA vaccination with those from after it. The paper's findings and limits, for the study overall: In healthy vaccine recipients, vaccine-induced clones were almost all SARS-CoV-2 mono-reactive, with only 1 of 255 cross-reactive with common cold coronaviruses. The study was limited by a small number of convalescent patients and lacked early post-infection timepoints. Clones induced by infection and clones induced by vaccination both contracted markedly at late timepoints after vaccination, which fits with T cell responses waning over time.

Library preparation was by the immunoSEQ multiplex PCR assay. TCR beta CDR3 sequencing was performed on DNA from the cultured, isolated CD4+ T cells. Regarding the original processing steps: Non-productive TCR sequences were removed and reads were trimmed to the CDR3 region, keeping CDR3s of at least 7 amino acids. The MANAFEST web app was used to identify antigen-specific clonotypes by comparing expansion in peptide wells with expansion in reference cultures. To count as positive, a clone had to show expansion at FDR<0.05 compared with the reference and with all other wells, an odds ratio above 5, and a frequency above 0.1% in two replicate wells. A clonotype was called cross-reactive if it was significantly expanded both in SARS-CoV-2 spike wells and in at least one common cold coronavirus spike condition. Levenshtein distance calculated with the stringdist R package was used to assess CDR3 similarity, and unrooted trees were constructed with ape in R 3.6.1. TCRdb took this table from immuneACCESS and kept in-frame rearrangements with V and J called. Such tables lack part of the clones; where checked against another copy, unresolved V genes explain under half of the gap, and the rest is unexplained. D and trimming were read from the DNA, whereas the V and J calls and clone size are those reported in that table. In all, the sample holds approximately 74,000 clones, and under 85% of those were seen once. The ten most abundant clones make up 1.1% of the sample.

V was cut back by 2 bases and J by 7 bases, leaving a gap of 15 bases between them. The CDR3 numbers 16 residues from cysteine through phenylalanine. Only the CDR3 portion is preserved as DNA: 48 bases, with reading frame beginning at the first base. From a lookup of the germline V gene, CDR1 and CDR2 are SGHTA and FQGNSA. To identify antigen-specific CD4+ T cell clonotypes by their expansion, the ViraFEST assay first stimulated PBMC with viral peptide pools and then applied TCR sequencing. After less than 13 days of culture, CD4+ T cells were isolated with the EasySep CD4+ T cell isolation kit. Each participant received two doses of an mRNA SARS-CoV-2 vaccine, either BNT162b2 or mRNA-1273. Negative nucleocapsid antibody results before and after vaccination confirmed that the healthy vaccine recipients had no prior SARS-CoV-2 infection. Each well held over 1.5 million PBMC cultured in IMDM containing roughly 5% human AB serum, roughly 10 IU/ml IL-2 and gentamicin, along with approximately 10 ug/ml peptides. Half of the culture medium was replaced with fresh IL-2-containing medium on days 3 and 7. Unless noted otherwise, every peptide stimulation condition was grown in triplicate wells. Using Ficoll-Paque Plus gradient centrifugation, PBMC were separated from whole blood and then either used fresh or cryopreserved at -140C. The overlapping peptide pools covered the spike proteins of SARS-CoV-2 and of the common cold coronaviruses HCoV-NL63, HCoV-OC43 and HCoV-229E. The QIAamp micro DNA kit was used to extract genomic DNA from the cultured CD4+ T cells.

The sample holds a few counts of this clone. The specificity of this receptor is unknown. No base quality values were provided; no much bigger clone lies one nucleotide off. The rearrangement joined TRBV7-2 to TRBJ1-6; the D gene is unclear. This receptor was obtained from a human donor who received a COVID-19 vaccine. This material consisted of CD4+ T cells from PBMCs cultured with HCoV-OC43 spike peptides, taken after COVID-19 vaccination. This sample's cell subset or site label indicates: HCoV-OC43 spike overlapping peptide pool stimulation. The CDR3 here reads CASSLFSGFGNSPLHF. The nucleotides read TGTGCCAGCAGCTTATTTTCGGGATTCGGGAATTCACCCCTCCACTTT.